Below, 9 T cell receptor beta chains from the same sample are listed, as sequenced in a study of response to subunit inactivated influenza vaccine. MiXCR was run by TCRdb on the RT-PCR reads, yielding one entry per CDR3 protein. The repertoire holds around 470,000 distinct CDR3 sequences, with roughly 7.9% as singletons. The sequencing used PBMCs from blood, collected less than 30 months after vaccination. The origin of the receptors is a man in his fifties or sixties who received an inactivated influenza vaccine.

This clonotype was detected a few times. DNA of the CDR3: TGTGCCAGCTCACGGGACAGGGGGCTCTCCTACGAGCAGTACTTC. This sequence encodes CASSRDRGLSYEQYF. This chain links TRBV18 with TRBJ2-7, with 12 bases that match TRBD1. CDR3 length equals 15 residues. The V and J ends lost 4 bases and 0 bases, in that order; junction bases with no gene match: 1. The germline gives CDR1 KGHSH, CDR2 LQKENI.

The chain uses TRBV20-1 and TRBJ2-7; 8 bases fit TRBD2. CDR3 length: 14 residues. Germline V gene data show CDR1 as DFQATT and CDR2 as SNEGSKA (reference sequence). J lost 3 bases, V lost 0 bases, and 4 bases had no gene match. As DNA, the CDR3 is TGCAGTGCTAGAGATACGGGAGGGAACTACGAGCAGTACTTC. It codes for CSARDTGGNYEQYF.

The V and J genes are TRBV10-3 and TRBJ2-5; D call uncertain. This CDR3 contains 13 residues. V shed 4 bases and J shed 5 bases, with 11 bases lying between them. Germline V gene data show CDR1 as ENHRY and CDR2 as SYGVKD. The DNA of the CDR3 is TGTGCCATCAGTGCAAGCGCGAGGGAGACCCAGTACTTC. Translating it yields CAISASARETQYF.

The CDR3: CATSDSAGVALFF. The CDR3 nucleotides are TGTGCCACCAGTGACTCTGCGGGAGTAGCACTGTTTTTT. This chain uses TRBV24-1 with TRBJ1-4; D is unclear. The CDR3 consists of 13 residues. Germline CDR1 and CDR2: KGHDR and SFDVKD. With 4 bases removed from V and 13 bases from J, the gap between germline ends came to 15 bases.

The rearrangement joins TRBV5-1 to TRBJ2-2; 7 bases align to TRBD2. V shed 4 bases and J 0 bases; nucleotides not matched to a gene: 3. This CDR3 has 15 amino acids. Per the germline V gene, CDR1 is SGHRS and CDR2 is YFSETQ. The CDR3 nucleotides are TGCGCCAGCAGCCGGGGGGATACGAACACCGGGGAGCTGTTTTTT. This translates into CASSRGDTNTGELFF.

This sequence joins TRBV10-3 and TRBJ2-5; 8 bases match TRBD1. Germline V gene lookup returns CDR1 ENHRY and CDR2 SYGVKD. CDR3 size: 13 residues. V trimming: 6 bases; J trimming: 3 bases; junction bases outside the gene matches: 3. The CDR3 spells CAIRSTGEETQYF. The CDR3 region has the DNA TGTGCCATCAGATCGACAGGGGAAGAGACCCAGTACTTC.

This clonotype showed up just a few times. The rearrangement links TRBV19 to TRBJ1-6; possible D gene TRBD1, 6 bases. CDR1 is LNHDA, CDR2 SQIVND, per germline (reference sequence). CDR3 length: 13 amino acids. V lost 5 bases to trimming and J lost 8 bases, with 10 bases between them. The CDR3 DNA sequence: TGTGCCAGTAGTTCCCAGGGGCATTCACCCCTCCACTTT. It encodes CASSSQGHSPLHF. The full variable domain, rest sourced from reference TRBV19 and TRBJ1-6, is DGGITQSPKYLFRKEGQNVTLSCEQNLNHDAMYWYRQDPGQGLRLIYYSQIVNDFQKGDIAEGYSVSREKKESFPLTVTSAQKNPTAFYLCASSSQGHSPLHFGNGTRLTVT.

This clonotype was found many times. Mismatch with germline at one junction end may stem from a read error. V gene TRBV4-2 combines with J gene TRBJ2-7; 11 positions agree with TRBD1. Per the germline V gene, CDR1 is LGHNA and CDR2 is YNFKEQ. This CDR3 spans 16 amino acids. CDR3 sequence: CASSQDVGTGGPQGDF. The CDR3 coding sequence is TGTGCCAGCAGCCAAGATGTCGGGACAGGGGGTCCTCAGGGCGACTTC.

The rearrangement links TRBV4-2 to TRBJ2-2; 7 bases line up with TRBD1. CDR1 and CDR2 from the germline V gene are LGHNA and YNFKEQ. Trimming removed 2 bases from V and 7 bases from J; junction bases left unmatched: 4. The CDR3 loop spans 14 amino acids. CDR3 sequence: CASSQQQGSGELFF. CDR3 bases: TGTGCCAGCAGCCAACAACAGGGGAGCGGGGAGCTGTTTTTT.